This T cell receptor (beta chain) was identified in a study of blood T cell repertoires in COVID-19. Study information: Collection of acute and convalescent COVID-19 samples took place in the United States, Italy and Spain. T cells, B-cell-depleted T cells, or PBMCs provided the cDNA or gDNA that served as material.

This clone was detected a few times. The CDR3 runs 14 residues. CDR1 and CDR2 (germline): MNHEY, SMNVEV (reference sequence). The ends were cut back, 3 bases at V and 5 bases at J, with 11 bases in the middle. In the original workflow: Amplification of reference gene primers was used by the study to estimate nucleated cell counts. Produced via immunoSEQ multiplex PCR; TCRdb's table is partial and in-frame only. The V and J calls and clone size come from that table; D and trimming were worked out from the DNA. The sample lists some 80,000 clones, about four fifths occurring once. V usage is TRBV27 and J usage is TRBJ1-5; maybe TRBD1 (6 bases). This clonotype originated in a woman in her 40s with active or convalescent COVID-19. Sequencing input: peripheral blood. This chain's CDR3 is CASSFRGPDQPQHF. The CDR3 DNA follows: TGTGCCAGCAGTTTCAGGGGCCCCGATCAGCCCCAGCATTTT.